Following are 25 T cell receptor beta chains from one sample sequenced in a study of blood T cell repertoires in COVID-19. Assay: immunoSEQ multiplex PCR; the TCRdb copy retains only in-frame clones and omits some. The sample lists 140,000 to 150,000 clones; approximately 80% were seen once. Sample: peripheral blood. The receptors come from a human donor in a cohort sampled during active COVID-19.

The chain recombines TRBV4-3 with TRBJ2-2; no reliable D call. V shed 3 bases and J shed 0 bases, with 11 bases lying between them. CDR1 and CDR2 from the germline V gene are LGHNA and YSLEER. This CDR3 contains 16 residues. The CDR3 loop reads CASSQVLLANTGELFF. The CDR3 DNA reads as TGCGCCAGCAGCCAGGTTCTTCTAGCGAACACCGGGGAGCTGTTTTTT.

This chain uses TRBV29-1 with TRBJ2-7, with 10 bases identical to TRBD1. Germline trimming cut 4 bases from V and 4 bases from J; bases unmatched to any gene: 4. Germline lookup yields CDR1 SQVTM and CDR2 ANQGSEA. The CDR3 runs 13 residues. The CDR3 DNA is TGCAGCGTTGGAGGGACAGGGGTTTACGAGCAGTACTTC. Protein product: CSVGGTGVYEQYF.

V gene TRBV25-1 combines with J gene TRBJ1-2; D not resolved. This CDR3 region has 12 residues. Per germline, CDR1 MGHDK and CDR2 SYGVNS. Trimming took off 3 bases at V and 5 bases at J, with 7 bases between the two ends. The CDR3, as DNA: TGTGCCAGCAGTGATAGCCTGTATGGCTACACCTTC. Translated: CASSDSLYGYTF.

The chain has TRBV15 and TRBJ1-5; D not resolved. Germline V gene sequence: CDR1 LNHNV, CDR2 YYDKDF (reference sequence). The CDR3 has 16 amino acids. Trimming took off 4 bases at V and 0 bases at J, with 13 bases between the two ends. The CDR3 region has the DNA TGTGCCACCAGCACTCGGAAATCGGGTAGCAATCAGCCCCAGCATTTT. Amino acids: CATSTRKSGSNQPQHF.

The chain employs TRBV7-9 and TRBJ1-2; unclear D gene. V lost 5 bases and J 8 bases, leaving 24 bases between the germline ends. CDR1 SEHNR and CDR2 FQNEAQ come from the germline V gene (reference sequence). The CDR3 has 16 amino acids. The DNA for the CDR3 is TGTGCCAGCAGCCGAAACCCCACGCACCCCCGAGGAGGCTACACCTTC. This codes for CASSRNPTHPRGGYTF.

This chain connects TRBV18 to TRBJ1-2, with D possibly being TRBD1 (5 bases). Trimming left V 3 bases short and J 13 bases short, with 12 bases between. This CDR3 is 11 amino acids long. Germline V gene data show CDR1 as KGHSH and CDR2 as LQKENI. The CDR3 protein is CASSPPPGGTF. The CDR3 region has the DNA TGTGCCAGCTCACCCCCCCCGGGGGGCACCTTC. Variable domain in full (rest from reference TRBV18 and TRBJ1-2): NAGVMQNPRHLVRRRGQEARLRCSPMKGHSHVYWYRQLPEEGLKFMVYLQKENIIDESGMPKERFSAEFPKEGPSILRIQQVVRGDSAAYFCASSPPPGGTFGSGTRLTVV.

The chain joins TRBV2 to TRBJ2-7, with a weak D call TRBD2 (6 bases). CDR1 is SNHLY and CDR2 is FYNNEI in the germline V gene. V lost 1 base, J lost 11 bases, and 9 bases lay in between. The CDR3 runs 11 residues. The CDR3 reads CASSEDGGKYF. CDR3 coding DNA: TGTGCCAGCAGTGAAGATGGGGGGAAGTACTTC.

In its sample, this clone was seen once. The chain links TRBV29-1 to TRBJ2-5, with D perhaps TRBD2 (7 bases). Germline CDR1 is SQVTM and CDR2 is ANQGSEA. The CDR3 has 14 amino acids. V was pared by 1 base and J by 5 bases, with 14 bases between. Written as DNA, the CDR3 is TGCAGCGTTGAAGGGCGGGGGACATGGGAGACCCAGTACTTC. This encodes CSVEGRGTWETQYF.

This clone was found once. V gene TRBV5-1 combines with J gene TRBJ2-2, with TRBD1 as a possible D gene (5 bases). The CDR3 spans 14 residues. Germline V CDR1 and CDR2: SGHRS, YFSETQ. Deletions cut 5 bases from V and 7 bases from J, with 15 bases between. The CDR3 DNA follows: TGCGCCAGCAGACCATCCAGGGTATACGGGGAGCTGTTTTTT. Amino acids: CASRPSRVYGELFF.

The chain links TRBV11-2 to TRBJ1-3, with D hard to call. Germline V gene sequence: CDR1 SGHAT, CDR2 FQNNGV. Trimming shortened V by 1 base and J by 4 bases, and 14 bases separated the two germline ends. CDR3 length: 16 amino acids. As DNA, the CDR3 is TGTGCCAGCAGCTTAGGTCAGCTGGTCGGGGGAAACACCATATATTTT. Translated: CASSLGQLVGGNTIYF.

This clone was seen only a few times. The J gene is TRBJ2-5, the V gene TRBV10-3; the match to TRBD1 covers 7 bases. This CDR3 comprises 12 residues. V dropped 9 bases and J dropped 2; count of bases not matched to a gene: 3. CDR1 ENHRY and CDR2 SYGVKD come from the germline V gene. The CDR3 bases are TGTGCCATTGGGGGACAGCAAGAGACCCAGTACTTC. As protein: CAIGGQQETQYF.

This chain connects TRBV28 to TRBJ1-5; D might be TRBD1 (6 bases). The CDR3 consists of 15 residues. CDR1 and CDR2 (germline): MDHEN, SYDVKM. The V end was cut by 5 bases, the J end by 0 bases, with 11 bases between. The CDR3 DNA is TGTGCCAGCAGTCCCTGGACAGATAGCAATCAGCCCCAGCATTTT. It yields the protein CASSPWTDSNQPQHF.

Of note for this clone: Different DNA sequences within this sample yield the same CDR3. The DNA of the CDR3 is TGTGCCAGCAGCTACAGGGGCTCCTACGAGCAGTACTTC. Translating gives CASSYRGSYEQYF. The V gene is TRBV11-3, the J gene TRBJ2-7; 7 bases line up with TRBD1. The CDR3 extends over 13 amino acids. From germline, CDR1 is SGHNT and CDR2 YENEEA. With V trimmed by 4 bases and J by 0 bases, 0 bases remained unmatched.

The CDR3, as DNA: TGTGCCAGCAGCTTGCTAGGGACAGGGAACACTGAAGCTTTCTTT. Encoded protein: CASSLLGTGNTEAFF. V usage is TRBV5-5 and J usage is TRBJ1-1, with TRBD1 matching 8 bases. Germline CDR1 is SGHKS and CDR2 is YYEKEE (reference sequence). Unmatched junction bases numbered 3, after V lost 1 base and J lost 1 base. The CDR3 covers 15 residues. Complete variable domain (other parts from reference TRBV5-5 and TRBJ1-1): DAGVTQSPTHLIKTRGQQVTLRCSPISGHKSVSWYQQVLGQGPQFIFQYYEKEERGRGNFPDRFSARQFPNYSSELNVNALLLGDSALYLCASSLLGTGNTEAFFGQGTRLTVV.

The chain has TRBV14 and TRBJ2-4, with 10 bases lining up with TRBD2. Germline V gives CDR1 SGHDN, CDR2 FVKESK. The CDR3 is made up of 17 amino acids. Trimming cost V 4 bases and J 0 bases; bases outside gene matches: 6. The CDR3 bases are TGTGCCAGCAGCCGCAGGAGCGGGGGGGGAGCCAAAAACATTCAGTACTTC. Its translation is CASSRRSGGGAKNIQYF. Drawing the rest from reference TRBV14 and TRBJ2-4, the complete variable domain is EAGVTQFPSHSVIEKGQTVTLRCDPISGHDNLYWYRRVMGKEIKFLLHFVKESKQDESGMPNNRFLAERTGGTYSTLKVQPAELEDSGVYFCASSRRSGGGAKNIQYFGAGTRLSVL.

This clone was seen more than once but under ten times. V gene TRBV3-1 (or the pseudogene TRBV3-2) combines with J gene TRBJ2-3, with TRBD2 matching over 7 bases. The CDR3 runs 16 residues. With 6 bases clipped from V and 5 bases from J, the junction kept 14 bases outside the gene matches. CDR1 and CDR2 (germline): LGHDT, YNNKEL (reference sequence). The DNA for the CDR3 is TGTGCCAGCAGGAGAAGACTAGCCGATGGTATAGATACGCAGTATTTT. Encoded protein: CASRRRLADGIDTQYF.

This clone turned up a few times. The chain recombines TRBV19 with TRBJ1-3; 10 nucleotides line up with TRBD1. From germline, CDR1 is LNHDA and CDR2 SQIVND (reference sequence). V lost 5 bases to trimming and J lost 3 bases; unmatched junction nucleotides: 7. This CDR3 region has 16 residues. CDR3 protein: CASSLFDRGLGNTIYF. As DNA, the CDR3 is TGTGCCAGTAGTCTCTTTGACAGGGGGCTTGGAAACACCATATATTTT.

The gene calls are TRBV28 and TRBJ1-5; unclear D gene. CDR1 is MDHEN and CDR2 is SYDVKM in the germline V gene. The V gene lost 6 bases and the J gene lost 12 bases, with 12 bases spanning the gap. This CDR3 comprises 11 residues. CDR3 coding DNA: TGTGCCAGCAGCCGGAAGACAAGCCAGCATTTT. Protein sequence: CASSRKTSQHF.

The V call is TRBV7-2, the J call TRBJ2-1; a possible D gene is TRBD2 (6 bases). The CDR3 contains 13 residues. In germline, CDR1 is SGHTA, CDR2 FQGNSA. Trimming removed 0 bases from V and 14 bases from J, with 14 bases in between. CDR3 DNA sequence: TGTGCCAGCAGCTTAGCGCGGGACCAGCGGAAGTTCTTC. Protein: CASSLARDQRKFF.

This clone occurred a few times. The chain joins TRBV7-7 to TRBJ2-2, with 8 bases fitting TRBD2. The CDR3 has 19 amino acids. In germline, CDR1 is SSHAT, CDR2 FNYEAQ (reference sequence). V trimming: 5 bases; J trimming: 4 bases; junction bases outside the gene matches: 18. CDR3 in amino acids: CASSASFSGGAVSTGELFF. The CDR3 DNA is TGTGCCAGCAGCGCAAGCTTCTCCGGGGGGGCAGTGAGCACCGGGGAGCTGTTTTTT.

V and J are TRBV19 and TRBJ2-7; D may correspond to TRBD1 or TRBD2 (6 bases each). The CDR3 loop spans 14 amino acids. Trimming took off 6 bases at V and 0 bases at J, with 12 bases between the two ends. The germline gives CDR1 LNHDA, CDR2 SQIVND (reference sequence). CDR3 sequence reads: CASRIQGGSYEQYF. The CDR3 nucleotides are TGTGCCAGTAGGATACAGGGAGGCTCCTACGAGCAGTACTTC.

The rearrangement uses TRBV6-2 or TRBV6-3 and TRBJ2-1; 10 bases fit TRBD2. Per germline, CDR1 MNHEY and CDR2 SVGEGT. The CDR3 is 15 residues long. V shed 5 bases and J 6 bases; nucleotides not matched to a gene: 7. For the CDR3, the DNA is TGTGCCAGCAGTAGGGTGGGGACTAGCGCCAATGAGCAGTTCTTC. Translating it yields CASSRVGTSANEQFF.

With regard to this clone: Mismatch with germline at one junction end may stem from a read error. This chain joins TRBV18 and TRBJ2-3, with D possibly TRBD2 on 6 matching bases. Germline loops: CDR1 KGHSH, CDR2 LQKENI. The CDR3 has 13 amino acids. The CDR3 here is CASSPSGGTSLFF. In nucleotides, the CDR3 is TGTGCCAGCTCCCCGAGTGGGGGGACTTCTCTATTTTTT. The entire variable domain, with the rest obtained from reference TRBV18 and TRBJ2-3, is as follows: NAGVMQNPRHLVRRRGQEARLRCSPMKGHSHVYWYRQLPEEGLKFMVYLQKENIIDESGMPKERFSAEFPKEGPSILRIQQVVRGDSAAYFCASSPSGGTSLFFGPGTRLTVL.

This chain uses TRBV7-9 with TRBJ1-2; TRBD1 matches 7 bases. The CDR3 has 14 amino acids. CDR1 is SEHNR, CDR2 FQNEAQ, per germline (reference sequence). With 6 bases clipped from V and 4 bases from J, the junction kept 8 bases outside the gene matches. As DNA, the CDR3 is TGTGCCAGCAGGGAGGGACAGACCTCCTATGGCTACACCTTC. Encoded protein: CASREGQTSYGYTF.

The V gene is TRBV7-9, the J gene TRBJ2-3, with 7 nucleotides matching TRBD2. J was trimmed by 2 bases and V by 3 bases; bases with no gene match: 8. The germline gives CDR1 SEHNR, CDR2 FQNEAQ (reference sequence). There are 16 residues in the CDR3. The CDR3 region has the DNA TGTGCCAGCAGCTTGTATCTCGGGGGGACCACAGATACGCAGTATTTT. Amino acid sequence: CASSLYLGGTTDTQYF.